The 20 T cell receptor beta chains listed next were all sequenced from one sample in a study of response to subunit inactivated influenza vaccine. TCRdb used MiXCR to reprocess the RT-PCR reads, holding one entry per CDR3 protein. The profile covers approximately 500,000 distinct CDR3 sequences, with roughly 25% appearing a single time and around 2.8% taken by the ten largest. Another study also made use of these data, one on T cells expressing NK-cell markers. In that study: UMI-tagged 5'RACE template switching yielded the TCR beta cDNA.

Sample: CD4+ T cells sorted from PBMCs, taken approximately 13 days after vaccination. The receptors come from a man in his fifties who received an inactivated influenza vaccine.

This clonotype was seen ten or more times. The chain uses TRBV6-2 or TRBV6-3 and TRBJ1-5; 10 positions match TRBD1. The CDR3 contains 16 residues. V gave up 6 bases and J gave up 2 bases; unmatched junction bases: 7. The germline V gene has CDR1 MNHEY and CDR2 SVGEGT. The CDR3 nucleotides read TGTGCCAGCAGGACGGTCGGGACAGGGGGCAATCAGCCCCAGCATTTT. Its protein is CASRTVGTGGNQPQHF.

This clonotype showed up just once. The J gene is TRBJ2-5, the V gene TRBV7-2; D gene unclear. The CDR3 length is 16 residues. Germline CDR1 and CDR2: SGHTA and FQGNSA. V was cut by 3 bases and J by 4 bases, with 18 bases left in between. The CDR3 spells CASSLVVWKALETQYF. The CDR3 DNA reads as TGTGCCAGCAGCTTGGTTGTCTGGAAAGCCTTAGAGACCCAGTACTTC.

In its sample, this clonotype was seen a few times. V is TRBV3-1 and J is TRBJ2-1; D call uncertain. Germline V gene sequence: CDR1 LGHDT, CDR2 YNNKEL (reference sequence). The CDR3 totals 13 residues. V was pared by 5 bases and J by 5 bases, with 10 bases between. CDR3 bases: TGTGCCAGCAGCTCCGGTTGGGACAATGAGCAGTTCTTC. It translates to CASSSGWDNEQFF.

The chain combines TRBV20-1 with TRBJ1-2, with 10 bases fitting TRBD1. The V and J ends lost 6 bases and 0 bases, in that order; junction bases with no gene match: 16. CDR3 length: 18 residues. Per the germline V gene, CDR1 is DFQATT and CDR2 is SNEGSKA (reference sequence). This chain's CDR3 is CSADYRDRGRGANYGYTF. The CDR3 DNA is TGCAGTGCAGACTACCGGGACAGGGGCCGGGGGGCTAACTATGGCTACACCTTC.

This clonotype has just a few counts. The chain joins TRBV24-1 to TRBJ2-7; possible D gene TRBD2, 5 bases. The CDR3 spans 13 residues. Per the germline V gene, CDR1 is KGHDR and CDR2 is SFDVKD. Trimming took 3 bases from V and 1 from J, leaving 6 bases between them. The CDR3: CATSDGSSYEQYF. CDR3 DNA sequence: TGTGCCACCAGTGATGGGAGTTCCTACGAGCAGTACTTC.

The sample holds a few counts of this clonotype. The chain has TRBV10-3 and TRBJ2-1, with TRBD2 identical over 8 bases. V was clipped by 10 bases and J by 4 bases; unmatched bases: 9. From germline, CDR1 is ENHRY and CDR2 SYGVKD. The CDR3 is 14 amino acids. CDR3 sequence (DNA): TGTGCCACATCGGGGGGGGGCGGTTACAATGAGCAGTTCTTC. This translates into CATSGGGGYNEQFF.

The gene calls are TRBV20-1 and TRBJ2-5; TRBD1 agrees at 8 bases. The CDR3 runs to 15 residues. Germline CDR1 DFQATT, CDR2 SNEGSKA (reference sequence). J gave up 5 bases and V 3 bases, and 11 bases lay outside the gene matches. CDR3 protein: CSARDGQGLPETQYF. CDR3 in DNA: TGCAGTGCTAGGGATGGACAGGGACTTCCGGAGACCCAGTACTTC.

The CDR3 reads CAISESTGPEAFF. CDR3 nucleotide sequence: TGTGCCATCAGTGAGTCGACAGGGCCTGAAGCTTTCTTT. The chain has TRBV10-3 and TRBJ1-1, with TRBD1 matching over 7 bases. CDR1 and CDR2 from the germline V gene are ENHRY and SYGVKD. The CDR3 is 13 residues long. After removal of 0 bases from V and 6 bases from J, the junction contained 1 base not matched to a gene.

This clonotype has just a few counts. The V gene is TRBV11-2, the J gene TRBJ2-3; the match to TRBD2 covers 12 bases. Losses at the gene ends were 5 bases for V and 5 bases for J; bases not matched to a gene: 5. Germline V gives CDR1 SGHAT, CDR2 FQNNGV. The CDR3 runs 15 residues. CDR3 sequence (DNA): TGTGCCAGCAGCCGACTAGCGGGGGCCCTAGATACGCAGTATTTT. This sequence encodes CASSRLAGALDTQYF.

This clonotype has more than one count but fewer than ten. The chain recombines TRBV7-6 with TRBJ2-7; D may be TRBD2 (5 bases). V lost 6 bases, J lost 2 bases, and 14 bases lay in between. The CDR3 runs 14 residues. Germline assignment: CDR1 SGHVS and CDR2 FNYEAQ. CDR3 nucleotides: TGTGCCAGCAGTTCAAAACCGGGGACCTACGAGCAGTACTTC. It codes for CASSSKPGTYEQYF.

The chain recombines TRBV7-2 with TRBJ2-7; D call uncertain. This CDR3 region has 11 residues. With 5 bases removed from V and 6 bases from J, the gap between germline ends came to 8 bases. From germline, CDR1 is SGHTA and CDR2 FQGNSA. The CDR3 spells CASSDPAEQYF. As DNA, the CDR3 is TGTGCCAGCAGCGACCCCGCCGAGCAGTACTTC.

In its sample, this clonotype was seen many times. V gene TRBV10-3 combines with J gene TRBJ2-5, with 7 bases aligning to TRBD1. Trimming at V came to 6 bases and at J to 9 bases, leaving 10 bases not matched to a gene. The CDR3 totals 13 residues. The germline gives CDR1 ENHRY, CDR2 SYGVKD. For the CDR3, the DNA is TGTGCCATCAGGAAAACAGGGGAAGCAGCCCAGTACTTC. It is translated as CAIRKTGEAAQYF.

The rearrangement uses TRBV28 and TRBJ2-6; unclear D gene. V was clipped by 5 bases and J by 0 bases, with 8 bases between them. Per germline, CDR1 MDHEN and CDR2 SYDVKM. The CDR3 totals 15 residues. CDR3 amino acids: CASSPVFSGANVLTF. Written as DNA, the CDR3 is TGTGCCAGCAGTCCGGTCTTCTCTGGGGCCAACGTCCTGACTTTC.

This rearrangement joins TRBV7-2 to TRBJ2-7, with no clear D. Germline-derived CDR1 and CDR2 are SGHTA and FQGNSA. The V end lost 5 bases, the J end lost 4 bases, and 9 bases lay between the germline ends. The CDR3 consists of 12 residues. CDR3 nucleotide sequence: TGTGCCAGCAGCGGCCAACCATACGAGCAGTACTTC. The encoded protein is CASSGQPYEQYF.

The V call is TRBV6-2 or TRBV6-3, the J call TRBJ1-6, with D tentatively TRBD1 (6 bases). The V end was cut by 4 bases, the J end by 6 bases, with 10 bases between. This CDR3 is built from 14 residues. CDR1 MNHEY and CDR2 SVGEGT come from the germline V gene. CDR3 in amino acids: CASSFGQPNSPLHF. As DNA, the CDR3 is TGTGCCAGCAGTTTCGGACAGCCTAATTCACCCCTCCACTTT.

J is TRBJ2-2 and V is TRBV1; TRBD1, the table's D call, was not compared with the DNA. TRBV1 is a pseudogene segment. The CDR3 spans 14 residues. The CDR3 sequence: CTSSPSQGFGELFF. Written as DNA, the CDR3 is TGCACCAGCAGCCCTTCTCAGGGGTTCGGGGAGCTGTTTTTT.

This clonotype was counted ten times or more. The rearrangement joins TRBV5-6 to TRBJ1-3, with 9 bases identical to TRBD1. With V trimmed by 2 bases and J by 1 base, 1 base remained unmatched. CDR3 length equals 15 residues. The V gene's germline CDR1 is SGHDT and CDR2 YYEEEE. The CDR3 region has the DNA TGTGCCAGCAGCTTCGGGACAGGGTCTGGAAACACCATATATTTT. Protein sequence: CASSFGTGSGNTIYF.

This clonotype was picked up many times. The chain carries TRBV20-1 and TRBJ2-7; a possible D gene is TRBD1 (6 bases). The V and J ends lost 6 bases and 4 bases respectively, with 19 bases between them. CDR1 and CDR2 from the germline V gene are DFQATT and SNEGSKA (reference sequence). The CDR3 loop spans 14 amino acids. The CDR3 sequence: CSALNRASFYEQYF. The DNA of the CDR3 is TGCAGTGCACTTAACAGGGCTTCTTTTTACGAGCAGTACTTC.

V and J are TRBV12-3 or TRBV12-4 and TRBJ2-5; 7 bases map to TRBD1. This CDR3 comprises 15 residues. Trimming at V came to 3 bases and at J to 5 bases, leaving 9 bases not matched to a gene. The DNA for the CDR3 is TGTGCCAGCAGTTTCGCAGGGGGTCCTCGTGAGACCCAGTACTTC. Its translation is CASSFAGGPRETQYF.

The chain carries TRBV7-2 and TRBJ2-7; maybe TRBD1 (5 bases). The CDR3 spans 13 residues. From germline, CDR1 is SGHTA and CDR2 FQGNSA. V was trimmed by 4 bases and J by 4 bases, leaving 11 bases between them. DNA of the CDR3: TGTGCCAGCAGCTCTCGACAGTCTTACGAGCAGTACTTC. Residues: CASSSRQSYEQYF.